One sample yielded the 32 T cell receptor beta chains listed below, sequenced in a study of T cell repertoires in cytomegalovirus infection. TCRdb called the reads again in MiXCR, with one record for every CDR3 protein. This repertoire shows more than 350,000 distinct CDR3 sequences, 31% found once; its top ten account for around 13%. Sequencing was done on a sample of PBMCs. These receptor sequences come from a human donor in good health (CMV status not recorded). Some clones in this sample may be carry-over from other donors' samples.

This clonotype was observed a few times. The chain joins TRBV7-6 to TRBJ2-7, with a tentative D call TRBD1 (5 bases). Germline assignment: CDR1 SGHVS and CDR2 FNYEAQ. The CDR3 contains 16 residues. V lost 3 bases to trimming and J lost 0 bases, with 15 bases between them. Here the CDR3 DNA reads TGTGCCAGCAGCTTTGGGGCAGGCGGCACCTCCTACGAGCAGTACTTC. Translating gives CASSFGAGGTSYEQYF.

The CDR3 protein is CASSLGTLPDSGNTIYF. CDR3 DNA sequence: TGCGCCAGCAGCTTAGGAACCCTTCCGGACTCTGGAAACACCATATATTTT. The chain carries TRBV5-1 and TRBJ1-3; D is ambiguous. This CDR3 spans 17 amino acids. Germline lookup yields CDR1 SGHRS and CDR2 YFSETQ. Trimming pared 2 bases from V and 0 bases from J, leaving 15 bases between. The whole variable domain, remainder taken from reference TRBV5-1 and TRBJ1-3, is KAGVTQTPRYLIKTRGQQVTLSCSPISGHRSVSWYQQTPGQGLQFLFEYFSETQRNKGNFPGRFSGRQFSNSRSEMNVSTLELGDSALYLCASSLGTLPDSGNTIYFGEGSWLTVV.

This clonotype was recorded only once. The chain couples TRBV11-2 to TRBJ2-1, with a weak D call TRBD1 (5 bases). With 3 bases removed from V and 4 bases from J, the gap between germline ends came to 13 bases. Germline V gene sequence: CDR1 SGHAT, CDR2 FQNNGV. The length of the CDR3 is 15 residues. The CDR3 DNA is TGTGCCAGCAGCTTGGGGCTATTCCGGTACAATGAGCAGTTCTTC. Residues: CASSLGLFRYNEQFF.

This clonotype occurred a few times. The chain employs TRBV5-1 and TRBJ2-5; tentative D call: TRBD2 (6 bases). The CDR3 extends over 14 amino acids. Germline CDR1 reads SGHRS; CDR2 reads YFSETQ. Deletions cut 4 bases from V and 3 bases from J, with 13 bases between. CDR3 DNA sequence: TGCGCCAGCAGCGAATCCGGGAGAAAAGAGACCCAGTACTTC. Translation gives CASSESGRKETQYF.

This clonotype occurred a few times. The V and J genes are TRBV28 and TRBJ2-1; 7 bases line up with TRBD2. With V trimmed by 4 bases and J by 8 bases, 14 bases remained unmatched. The CDR3 spans 16 residues. Germline lookup yields CDR1 MDHEN and CDR2 SYDVKM. CDR3 loop: CASSSRLRLAGDEQFF. CDR3 in DNA: TGTGCCAGCAGTTCCAGACTGCGACTAGCTGGGGATGAGCAGTTCTTC.

This sequence joins TRBV28 and TRBJ2-7; D gene ambiguous. Germline CDR1 reads MDHEN; CDR2 reads SYDVKM. Trimming cost V 4 bases and J 7 bases, with 11 bases left between them. CDR3 length: 12 amino acids. The CDR3 region has the DNA TGTGCCAGCAGTTCAAGCTTTCGGGAGCAGTACTTC. Its translation is CASSSSFREQYF.

Concerning this clonotype: One end of the junction is discordant with germline, which a read error may explain. The V and J genes are TRBV7-9 and TRBJ2-5, with 7 bases identical to TRBD2. Germline CDR1 reads SEHNR; CDR2 reads FQNEAQ (reference sequence). The length of the CDR3 is 15 residues. In DNA form, the CDR3 reads TGTGCCAGCAGCCTAACCGAGACTAGCCAACAGACCCAGTACTTC. It specifies CASSLTETSQQTQYF.

This clonotype was observed at least ten times. The chain employs TRBV7-6 and TRBJ2-7; 7 bases align to TRBD2. Germline V gene sequence: CDR1 SGHVS, CDR2 FNYEAQ. This CDR3 is 16 amino acids long. V shed 5 bases, J shed 6 bases, and the junction held 16 bases outside the gene matches. For the CDR3, the DNA is TGTGCCAGCAGCCTAACTAGCGAATGGGGGGAAGGCGAGCAGTACTTC. Translation: CASSLTSEWGEGEQYF.

This chain uses TRBV11-1 with TRBJ2-5; 9 bases fit TRBD2. V shed 4 bases and J 3 bases; nucleotides not matched to a gene: 6. CDR1 and CDR2 (germline): SGHAT, FQDESV (reference sequence). CDR3 size: 15 residues. This chain's CDR3 is CASSWTSVWEETQYF. The CDR3 coding sequence is TGTGCCAGCAGCTGGACTAGCGTGTGGGAAGAGACCCAGTACTTC.

This clonotype was seen only a few times. CDR3 protein: CASSPTGDGYTF. The CDR3 region has the DNA TGTGCCAGCTCACCGACAGGGGACGGCTACACCTTC. The V gene is TRBV18, the J gene TRBJ1-2; 8 bases are shared with TRBD1. This CDR3 spans 12 amino acids. Germline V gives CDR1 KGHSH, CDR2 LQKENI. V was pared by 3 bases and J by 8 bases, with 2 bases of the junction left unmatched.

This clonotype has a handful of counts. This chain connects TRBV2 to TRBJ2-7; D is uncertain. Germline CDR1 and CDR2: SNHLY and FYNNEI. The germline V and J ends were trimmed by 8 bases and 7 bases, with 21 bases remaining between them. This CDR3 has 14 amino acids. Here the CDR3 DNA reads TGTGCCAGCCTTGACGGAGTATTATCAAGGGAGCAGTACTTC. Encoded protein: CASLDGVLSREQYF. The full variable domain, its missing parts supplied by reference TRBV2 and TRBJ2-7, is EPEVTQTPSHQVTQMGQEVILRCVPISNHLYFYWYRQILGQKVEFLVSFYNNEISEKSEIFDDQFSVERPDGSNFTLKIRSTKLEDSAMYFCASLDGVLSREQYFGPGTRLTVT.

This clonotype was found many times. The chain combines TRBV6-1 with TRBJ2-4; D call uncertain. CDR3 length: 14 amino acids. Germline CDR1 MNHNS, CDR2 SASEGT. Trimming took 3 bases from V and 0 from J, leaving 6 bases between them. CDR3 nucleotides: TGTGCCAGCAGTGAGTTTCTAGCCAAAAACATTCAGTACTTC. Encoded protein: CASSEFLAKNIQYF.

This clonotype was detected only a few times. The V gene is TRBV7-9, the J gene TRBJ1-2; D gene uncertain. There are 12 residues in the CDR3. V lost 1 base and J lost 9, with 9 bases in between. Germline CDR1 and CDR2: SEHNR and FQNEAQ (reference sequence). DNA of the CDR3: TGTGCCAGCAGCTTAGAAAATCGGCGCTACACCTTC. It specifies CASSLENRRYTF.

Only a few counts were recorded for this clonotype. The chain joins TRBV19 to TRBJ1-1; 8 bases are shared with TRBD1. The CDR3 has 15 amino acids. The germline CDR1 and CDR2 sequences are LNHDA and SQIVND (reference sequence). The J segment lost 2 bases and the V segment lost 3 bases, leaving 5 bases of the junction unmatched. In DNA, the CDR3 is TGTGCCAGTAGTATTCGGACAGGGCTAAACACTGAAGCTTTCTTT. Translated: CASSIRTGLNTEAFF.

The chain links TRBV7-2 to TRBJ2-7, with D perhaps TRBD1 or TRBD2 (6 bases each). Germline V CDR1 and CDR2: SGHTA, FQGNSA. The germline V and J ends were trimmed by 5 bases and 0 bases, with 23 bases remaining between them. The CDR3 covers 18 residues. The CDR3 region is CASSPSTPGAGNSYEQYF. The CDR3 DNA is TGTGCCAGCAGCCCATCGACCCCGGGGGCGGGGAACTCCTACGAGCAGTACTTC.

J is TRBJ1-5 and V is TRBV4-1; D not resolved. Germline V gene data show CDR1 as MGHRA and CDR2 as YSYEKL. The CDR3 runs to 19 residues. V dropped 0 bases and J dropped 6 bases, with 24 bases sitting between them. CDR3: CASSQDLLGMSRKGQPQHF. CDR3 DNA: TGCGCCAGCAGCCAAGATCTATTGGGGATGAGCCGGAAGGGTCAGCCCCAGCATTTT.

This clonotype was counted at least ten times. CDR3 residues: CASSPDGYSNQPQHF. The CDR3 bases are TGTGCCAGCAGCCCGGACGGATATAGCAATCAGCCCCAGCATTTT. The J gene is TRBJ1-5, the V gene TRBV7-2; D not resolved. This CDR3 comprises 15 residues. Germline CDR1 SGHTA, CDR2 FQGNSA. Trimming cost V 5 bases and J 0 bases, with 11 bases left between them.

The chain has TRBV19 and TRBJ1-2; TRBD1 matches 10 bases. This CDR3 is built from 13 residues. Germline V gene data show CDR1 as LNHDA and CDR2 as SQIVND (reference sequence). V lost 9 bases, J lost 3 bases, and 4 bases stayed unmatched. The CDR3 DNA reads TGTGCCAGCGGACAGGGGGGCCACTATGGCTACACCTTC. Translation: CASGQGGHYGYTF.

CDR3 sequence reads: CASRLPGGGTDTQYF. The CDR3 coding sequence is TGTGCCAGCAGACTCCCAGGGGGCGGTACAGATACGCAGTATTTT. This chain joins TRBV6-1 and TRBJ2-3, with 8 bases identical to TRBD1. CDR1 is MNHNS, CDR2 SASEGT, per germline. Trimming took 6 bases from V and 3 from J; bases not matched to a gene: 8. This CDR3 is built from 15 residues.

A few counts support this clonotype. The V gene is TRBV14, the J gene TRBJ1-1; D not resolved. CDR3 length: 13 residues. CDR1 and CDR2 from the germline V gene are SGHDN and FVKESK. V gave up 3 bases and J gave up 11 bases, with 16 bases separating them. CDR3 sequence reads: CASSHLRAAEAFF. The DNA of the CDR3 is TGTGCCAGCAGCCATTTACGGGCCGCGGAGGCTTTCTTT.

This clonotype was detected a few times. This sequence joins TRBV2 and TRBJ1-3; a weak D match, TRBD1 (6 bases). Germline V gene sequence: CDR1 SNHLY, CDR2 FYNNEI. Trimming took 5 bases from V and 2 from J, leaving 7 bases between them. The CDR3 spans 13 residues. In nucleotides, the CDR3 is TGTGCCAGCAGTTGGACAGCTGGAAACACCATATATTTT. Its translation is CASSWTAGNTIYF. Together with reference TRBV2 and TRBJ1-3, the CDR3 gives the full variable domain: EPEVTQTPSHQVTQMGQEVILRCVPISNHLYFYWYRQILGQKVEFLVSFYNNEISEKSEIFDDQFSVERPDGSNFTLKIRSTKLEDSAMYFCASSWTAGNTIYFGEGSWLTVV.

This clonotype was observed a handful of times. The junction departs from germline at one end; a sequencing error may be responsible. The chain couples TRBV5-3 to TRBJ2-1, with TRBD1 matching over 11 bases. TRBV5-3 is given ORF status, its function remaining uncertain. CDR3 length equals 14 residues. This CDR3 reads CASSWDRGVNEQFF. In nucleotides, the CDR3 is TGTGCCAGCAGCTGGGACAGGGGGGTCAATGAGCAGTTCTTC.

The chain couples TRBV29-1 to TRBJ1-1; 7 positions agree with TRBD1. CDR3 length equals 14 residues. J gave up 1 base and V 4 bases, and 6 bases lay outside the gene matches. The V gene's germline CDR1 is SQVTM and CDR2 ANQGSEA. The CDR3 is CSVGAGTANTEAFF. The CDR3 DNA reads TGCAGCGTTGGGGCAGGGACAGCGAACACTGAAGCTTTCTTT. Filled out from reference TRBV29-1 and TRBJ1-1, the complete variable domain reads SAVISQKPSRDICQRGTSLTIQCQVDSQVTMMFWYRQQPGQSLTLIATANQGSEATYESGFVIDKFPISRPNLTFSTLTVSNMSPEDSSIYLCSVGAGTANTEAFFGQGTRLTVV.

This clonotype showed up many times. This rearrangement joins TRBV7-2 to TRBJ2-1; D perhaps matches TRBD2 (6 bases). Germline CDR1 and CDR2: SGHTA and FQGNSA. The CDR3 extends over 15 amino acids. The V end lost 6 bases, the J end lost 3 bases, and 15 bases lay between the germline ends. CDR3: CASRYRDWGYNEQFF. The DNA of the CDR3 is TGTGCCAGCAGATACCGGGACTGGGGCTACAATGAGCAGTTCTTC. Full variable domain (outside the CDR3, taken from reference TRBV7-2 and TRBJ2-1): GAGVSQSPSNKVTEKGKDVELRCDPISGHTALYWYRQSLGQGLEFLIYFQGNSAPDKSGLPSDRFSAERTGGSVSTLTIQRTQQEDSAVYLCASRYRDWGYNEQFFGPGTRLTVL.

There are a few counts of this clonotype. V and J are TRBV6-1 and TRBJ2-1; D is ambiguous. The CDR3 consists of 12 residues. V was cut by 6 bases and J by 8 bases, with 11 bases left in between. Germline V lookup: CDR1 MNHNS, CDR2 SASEGT. CDR3 in amino acids: CASRTVVDEQFF. CDR3 sequence (DNA): TGTGCCAGCAGGACGGTAGTCGATGAGCAGTTCTTC.

This chain joins TRBV29-1 and TRBJ1-1; weak D call: TRBD1 (5 bases). V was trimmed by 4 bases and J by 11 bases, leaving 20 bases between them. CDR3 length equals 13 residues. Germline V CDR1 and CDR2: SQVTM, ANQGSEA. CDR3 bases: TGCAGCGTTGTGAGGGACGGTGGAAAGTCGGCTTTCTTT. It translates to CSVVRDGGKSAFF.

This clonotype has only a few counts. V gene TRBV6-1 combines with J gene TRBJ1-3, with D possibly matching TRBD1 (5 bases). Trimming removed 3 bases at V and 4 bases at J, with 10 bases between. This CDR3 has 14 residues. Germline loops: CDR1 MNHNS, CDR2 SASEGT. This CDR3 is CASSDRVGGNTIYF. The CDR3 DNA follows: TGTGCCAGCAGTGACAGGGTTGGCGGAAACACCATATATTTT.

The chain links TRBV5-1 to TRBJ2-5; 9 nucleotides line up with TRBD1. J lost 2 bases, V lost 4 bases, and 15 bases had no gene match. Per germline, CDR1 SGHRS and CDR2 YFSETQ. There are 18 residues in the CDR3. The chain's CDR3 is CASSTSRDRVRGQETQYF. CDR3 nucleotides: TGCGCCAGCAGCACGTCCCGGGACAGGGTTCGAGGACAAGAGACCCAGTACTTC.

This clonotype has a handful of counts. The CDR3: CASSKHPTGGNEQFF. The DNA of the CDR3 is TGTGCCAGCAGCAAGCACCCGACAGGGGGGAATGAGCAGTTCTTC. V is TRBV12-3 or TRBV12-4 and J is TRBJ2-1, with 9 bases aligning to TRBD1. CDR3 length: 15 residues. Trimming took 6 bases from V and 7 from J; bases not matched to a gene: 10.

The chain links TRBV27 to TRBJ2-7; D gene ambiguous. Germline CDR1 and CDR2: MNHEY and SMNVEV (reference sequence). The V gene lost 4 bases and the J gene lost 3 bases, with 10 bases spanning the gap. The CDR3 runs to 13 residues. The CDR3 nucleotides are TGTGCCAGCAGTTATCGGGCCAACTACGAGCAGTACTTC. It translates to CASSYRANYEQYF.

This clonotype occurred many times. The chain uses TRBV2 and TRBJ2-3; D gene ambiguous. Between the trimmed V and J ends, which lost 7 bases and 1 base, there was a span of 9 bases. This CDR3 has 13 residues. The germline V gene has CDR1 SNHLY and CDR2 FYNNEI. CDR3 region: CASTGRGTDTQYF. The CDR3 DNA sequence: TGTGCCAGCACCGGCCGGGGCACAGATACGCAGTATTTT.

This clonotype has a handful of counts. J is TRBJ2-1 and V is TRBV7-4; 10 bases fit TRBD2. This CDR3 region has 14 residues. Germline CDR1 is SGHVT and CDR2 is SQSDAQ. V shed 7 bases, J shed 10 bases, and the junction held 10 bases outside the gene matches. The DNA for the CDR3 is TGTGCCAGCACCCCAGCGGGGGGGCTGGAGGAGCAGTTCTTC. This codes for CASTPAGGLEEQFF. The variable domain in full, with the rest retrieved from reference TRBV7-4 and TRBJ2-1, is GAGVSQSPRYKVAKRGRDVALRCDSISGHVTLYWYRQTLGQGSEVLTYSQSDAQRDKSGRPSGRFSAERPERSVSTLKIQRTEQGDSAVYLCASTPAGGLEEQFFGPGTRLTVL.